Below, 11 T cell receptor beta chains from the same sample are listed, as sequenced in a study of cytomegalovirus exposure and HLA in healthy donors listed by TCRdb under 2017. Receptors were amplified or captured by the immunoSEQ multiplex PCR assay. TCRdb obtained this table from immuneACCESS and retained in-frame rearrangements with V and J assigned. These tables miss some clones; where compared with another copy, unresolved V genes account for less than half of the shortfall, and the remainder is unexplained. The sample yields roughly 200,000 clones; about 81% were counted once. In total, the top ten clones hold 1.2% of the sample. The sample taken for sequencing was PBMCs. The receptor set was obtained from a woman between 25 and 40 years old in good health and CMV-seronegative.

The table lists this clone with a few counts. The rearrangement links TRBV19 to TRBJ2-2, with D tentatively TRBD1 (5 bases). V was pared by 6 bases and J by 1 base, with 6 bases between. The CDR3 totals 13 residues. The germline V gene encodes CDR1 LNHDA and CDR2 SQIVND (reference sequence). The CDR3 loop reads CASSGQNTGELFF. The CDR3 coding sequence is TGTGCCAGTAGCGGACAGAACACCGGGGAGCTGTTTTTT.

This chain connects TRBV27 to TRBJ2-2; TRBD1 matches at 7 bases. Germline lookup yields CDR1 MNHEY and CDR2 SMNVEV (reference sequence). The trim removed 5 bases at V and 2 bases at J, leaving 8 bases unmatched. The CDR3 covers 16 residues. In DNA form, the CDR3 reads TGTGCCAGCAGTCTTGGGACAGAGATTAACACCGGGGAGCTGTTTTTT. It is translated as CASSLGTEINTGELFF.

There are many counts of this clone. This rearrangement joins TRBV7-9 to TRBJ2-7, with 13 bases that match TRBD2. The CDR3 sequence is 16 residues long. In germline, CDR1 is SEHNR, CDR2 FQNEAQ (reference sequence). V trimming: 0 bases; J trimming: 6 bases; junction bases outside the gene matches: 5. The CDR3 region has the DNA TGTGCCAGCAGCTTAGCGCTCGGACTAGCGGGAGTCGAGCAGTACTTC. Its protein is CASSLALGLAGVEQYF. Together with reference TRBV7-9 and TRBJ2-7, the CDR3 gives the full variable domain: DTGVSQNPRHKITKRGQNVTFRCDPISEHNRLYWYRQTLGQGPEFLTYFQNEAQLEKSRLLSDRFSAERPKGSFSTLEIQRTEQGDSAMYLCASSLALGLAGVEQYFGPGTRLTVT.

This clone was counted once. The CDR3 sequence: CASSRSPHGELFF. CDR3 nucleotides: TGTGCCAGCAGTAGAAGCCCGCACGGGGAGCTGTTTTTT. The genes are TRBV6-5 and TRBJ2-2; D not resolved. This CDR3 is 13 amino acids long. The germline V and J ends were trimmed by 5 bases and 7 bases, with 11 bases remaining between them. Germline V gene sequence: CDR1 MNHEY, CDR2 SVGAGI.

The gene calls are TRBV18 and TRBJ2-1, with 10 bases identical to TRBD2. Germline assignment: CDR1 KGHSH and CDR2 LQKENI. This CDR3 region has 15 residues. V was clipped by 4 bases and J by 6 bases; unmatched bases: 6. The CDR3 loop is CASSHWASGSNEQFF. For the CDR3, the DNA is TGTGCCAGCTCACATTGGGCTAGCGGGAGCAATGAGCAGTTCTTC.

The chain has TRBV11-3 and TRBJ2-1; D perhaps matches TRBD1 (5 bases). This CDR3 comprises 15 residues. Germline CDR1 is SGHNT and CDR2 is YENEEA. V lost 3 bases to trimming and J lost 6 bases, with 15 bases between them. The CDR3 here is CASSLVDRSINEQFF. CDR3 sequence (DNA): TGTGCCAGCAGCTTGGTCGACAGATCTATCAATGAGCAGTTCTTC.

For this clone: Other nucleotide sequences in the sample specify the same CDR3. The V call is TRBV5-1, the J call TRBJ2-5, with D possibly being TRBD1 (5 bases). Per the germline V gene, CDR1 is SGHRS and CDR2 is YFSETQ. Trimming cost V 1 base and J 1 base, with 8 bases left between them. This CDR3 contains 14 residues. The CDR3 coding sequence is TGCGCCAGCAGCTTGAGAACAGGCCAAGAGACCCAGTACTTC. Its protein product is CASSLRTGQETQYF.

The chain joins TRBV28 to TRBJ2-7; 9 bases are a match to TRBD1. With V trimmed by 8 bases and J by 4 bases, 9 bases remained unmatched. CDR1 is MDHEN and CDR2 is SYDVKM in the germline V gene. CDR3 length: 14 residues. The CDR3 bases are TGTGCCAGCCAAACAGGGGGCAGGTCGTACGAGCAGTACTTC. It specifies CASQTGGRSYEQYF.

The V call is TRBV5-1, the J call TRBJ1-5, with 8 bases lining up with TRBD1. The V and J ends lost 4 bases and 3 bases, in that order; junction bases with no gene match: 3. The length of the CDR3 is 14 residues. The germline V gene encodes CDR1 SGHRS and CDR2 YFSETQ. The CDR3 spells CASSLTGVNQPQHF. The CDR3 nucleotides are TGCGCCAGCAGCCTGACAGGGGTCAATCAGCCCCAGCATTTT.

In its sample, this clone was seen a few times. The CDR3 spells CASFDRRTYEQYF. CDR3 DNA sequence: TGTGCCAGCTTCGACAGGCGTACTTACGAGCAGTACTTC. This chain joins TRBV28 and TRBJ2-7, with D possibly TRBD1 on 6 matching bases. Per the germline V gene, CDR1 is MDHEN and CDR2 is SYDVKM. The CDR3 runs 13 residues. The V and J ends lost 8 bases and 4 bases respectively, with 15 bases between them.

The chain employs TRBV9 and TRBJ1-3; 7 positions match TRBD1. There are 15 residues in the CDR3. Per the germline V gene, CDR1 is SGDLS and CDR2 is YYNGEE. The V segment lost 4 bases and the J segment 5 bases; nucleotides outside the gene matches: 9. CDR3 loop: CASSPSGGSRNTIYF. CDR3 in DNA: TGTGCCAGCAGCCCATCAGGGGGAAGTAGAAACACCATATATTTT. The full variable domain, with the rest looked up from reference TRBV9 and TRBJ1-3, is DSGVTQTPKHLITATGQRVTLRCSPRSGDLSVYWYQQSLDQGLQFLIQYYNGEERAKGNILERFSAQQFPDLHSELNLSSLELGDSALYFCASSPSGGSRNTIYFGEGSWLTVV.